This T cell receptor (beta chain) is drawn from a study of memory CD8 T cells in hepatitis C reinfection (dated by TCRdb to about 2017). Broadly, across the study: Of the five donors, three spontaneously resolved two consecutive HCV infections, and two cleared a primary infection but developed chronic infection after reinfection. HCV reinfection was defined as a positive HCV RNA test following two negative tests taken at least 60 days apart. Samples at the peak of reinfection were taken 3 to 8 weeks after reinfection was detected. The TCR beta repertoire of virus-specific CD8 T cells was tracked longitudinally in five donors across an HCV reinfection episode. Between about 2009 and 2013, five reinfection cases with stored pre-reinfection samples were identified. Participants who had resolved a prior HCV infection were followed every 3 months in the reinfection study. Previously published longitudinal data on tetramer+ CD8 T cell frequency were used to select the peak reinfection time point.

Libraries were prepared through the immunoSEQ multiplex PCR assay. Genomic DNA was pulled from the sorted cells, and the automated high-throughput method of Adaptive Biotechnologies was used to sequence the TCR beta V, D and J regions. CDR3 regions were amplified with a two-step, bias-controlled multiplex PCR. Amplified TCR beta libraries were sequenced on an Illumina instrument. On the study's bioinformatics: The demultiplexed reads were processed to cut down on amplification and sequencing bias, and the IMGT database was used to assign CDR3 sequences to gene families. Repertoire data were analyzed with ImmunoSEQ software version 2.0. Out-of-frame sequences and sequences containing stop codons in the CDR3 were removed from the clonotype lists. Clonotypes with a frequency below 0.01% were excluded because such clonotypes corresponded to less than one cell. Richness was calculated by dividing observed richness by input cell number, and evenness was calculated by dividing Shannon entropy by log observed richness. To measure repertoire diversity and how similar the repertoire was between time points, Simpson diversity and Morisita-Horn overlap indices were applied. Clonotypes were categorized as dominant (>1%), sub-dominant (0.5-0.99%), low abundance (0.1-0.49%) or lowest abundance (<0.1%). For the germline index, total nucleotide additions were subtracted from total CDR3 length, and that difference was then divided by total CDR3 length. Drawn from immuneACCESS, this table holds only the in-frame rearrangements with V and J called that TCRdb kept. Clones are partly lost; checked studies trace under half to an unresolved V gene and leave the rest unexplained. Clone size and the V and J calls come from that table; the DNA yielded D and trimming. Present in this sample are 35,000 to 50,000 clones, roughly 90% of which were seen just once. The ten top clones hold approximately 1.2% of the sample.

Overall study results and their limits: Because only five or six donors were included, definitive conclusions about public clonotypes linked to secondary clearance were beyond the reach of the study.

From cysteine to phenylalanine, the CDR3 is 16 amino acids long. Left in the record is the CDR3 DNA by itself, 48 bases read in frame from the first base. The germline V and J ends show losses of 2 bases and 5 bases respectively, and no gene match explains 8 bases of the junction. Reading the germline V gene gives CDR1 SGHTS and CDR2 YDEGEE. The sample's time point label, decoded: peak reinfection, 3 to 8 weeks after reinfection detection. TCR sequencing was performed on the sorted cells directly ex vivo, without any in vitro expansion beforehand. The donors, who were people who inject drugs, were enrolled in the Montreal Acute Hepatitis C Cohort Study (HEPCO) in Canada. Total naive CD8 T cells, sorted as viable CD3+ CD8+ CD45RO-, came from two donors at all three reinfection time points as controls. Before sorting, cryopreserved peripheral blood mononuclear cells were thawed and CD8 T cells were purified from those thawed cells. The MACS CD8+ T cell Isolation Kit was used to enrich CD8 T cells by negative selection. Cell sorting was done on a BD FACSAria II sorter with FACSDiva software, and data were analyzed with FlowJo.

On this clone itself: Its antigen specificity is not known. Base qualities are not provided; no much larger clone lies one nucleotide away.

The sequence is built from TRBV5-8 and TRBJ1-5, and 9 junction bases match TRBD1. This receptor was identified in a man aged 18-30 years with hepatitis C virus infection. Material for sequencing was naive CD8+ T cells sorted from blood. Explained via the paper, the cell subset or site label denotes: total naive CD8+CD45RO- T cells. The nucleotide sequence is given as TGTGCCAGCAGCTTAAAGGACAGGGGCCTTTATCAGCCCCAGCATTTT. Its translation is CASSLKDRGLYQPQHF.